The clone carrying this T cell receptor beta chain showed up just a few times. Its antigen is as yet unknown. This sample stems from a study of beta chain features in type 1 diabetes. The authors obtained over 98% purity in all sorted populations. Regarding the study as a whole: Over-representation of high TCR-expressing cells was a possible consequence of cDNA sequencing. The study found moderately but significantly shorter TCRB CDR3s in all four CD4+ subsets of Type 1 diabetes patients. HLA effects on TCRB rearrangement stayed unresolved here.

The investigators reverse transcribed all of the isolated RNA, so they sequenced expressed TCRB transcripts. Measured with immunoSEQ multiplex PCR; TCRdb has only the in-frame clones, and not every one. The profile covers 15,000 or so clones, with roughly 60% appearing a single time and around 0.52% taken by the ten largest. The germline V gene has CDR1 MNHNY and CDR2 SVGAGI (reference sequence). V lost 0 bases and J lost 1, with 12 bases in between. The CDR3 has 16 residues. The clonotype originates from a woman younger than 35 with type 1 diabetes. The sequencing sample was made of stem cell memory CD4+ T cells from blood. This rearrangement joins TRBV6-6 to TRBJ1-1, with a possible D match to TRBD1 (6 bases). The CDR3: CASSYSSWTENTEAFF. The DNA of the CDR3 is TGTGCCAGCAGTTACTCCAGTTGGACAGAGAACACTGAAGCTTTCTTT.